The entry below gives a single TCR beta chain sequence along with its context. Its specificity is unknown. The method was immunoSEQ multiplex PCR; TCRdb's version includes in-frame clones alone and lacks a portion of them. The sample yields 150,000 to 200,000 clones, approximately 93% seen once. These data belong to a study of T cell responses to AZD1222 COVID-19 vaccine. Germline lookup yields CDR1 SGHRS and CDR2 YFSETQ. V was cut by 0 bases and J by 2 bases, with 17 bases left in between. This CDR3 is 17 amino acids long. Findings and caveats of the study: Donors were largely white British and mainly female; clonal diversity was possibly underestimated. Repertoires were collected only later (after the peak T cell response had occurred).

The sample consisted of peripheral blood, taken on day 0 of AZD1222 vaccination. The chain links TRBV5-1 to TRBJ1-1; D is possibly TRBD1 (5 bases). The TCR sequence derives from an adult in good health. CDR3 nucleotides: TGCGCCAGCAGCTTGGTAGGGGACTCCCTTCTTAACACTGAAGCTTTCTTT. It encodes CASSLVGDSLLNTEAFF. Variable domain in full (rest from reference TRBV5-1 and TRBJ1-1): KAGVTQTPRYLIKTRGQQVTLSCSPISGHRSVSWYQQTPGQGLQFLFEYFSETQRNKGNFPGRFSGRQFSNSRSEMNVSTLELGDSALYLCASSLVGDSLLNTEAFFGQGTRLTVV.